The 11 T cell receptor beta chains below come from one sample, sequenced in a study of CD8+CD57+ T cells in acquired aplastic anemia. By flow cytometry, patients selected for sequencing had shown an expansion of CD8+CD57+ cells. Investigators profiled TCR beta VDJ and CDR3 from genomic DNA template. TCRdb re-analysed the reads in MiXCR, keeping a single row per CDR3 protein. The table includes 250,000 to 300,000 distinct CDR3 sequences, roughly 53% detected once. The sequencing input was sorted CD4+, CD8+, or CD8+CD57+ T cells (not recorded which) from PBMCs. These receptors were taken from a human donor with aplastic anemia.

V is TRBV7-3 and J is TRBJ1-2, with TRBD1 matching over 8 bases. Per the germline V gene, CDR1 is SGHTA and CDR2 is FQGTGA. This CDR3 region has 13 residues. V lost 8 bases and J lost 4; bases outside the gene matches: 6. CDR3 loop: CASGKQGAYGYTF. The CDR3 DNA reads TGTGCCAGCGGGAAGCAGGGGGCCTATGGCTACACCTTC.

Of note for this clonotype: The conserved closing phenylalanine or tryptophan is absent in this CDR3, likely reflecting a read error. No DNA is shown, since the ends of the CDR3 on it are uncertain; the CDR3 is the one TCRdb lists. The chain has TRBV20-1 and TRBJ2-7. Germline lookup yields CDR1 DFQATT and CDR2 SNEGSKA (reference sequence). The CDR3 has 8 residues if both end residues are counted. CDR3 loop: CSAREGTL.

In this sample, this clonotype turned up a few times. The chain is built from TRBV12-3 or TRBV12-4 and TRBJ2-7; weak D call: TRBD1 (7 bases). Trimming removed 5 bases at V and 2 bases at J, with 13 bases between. The CDR3 contains 14 residues. This CDR3 reads CASSPGDSTYEQYF. In DNA form, the CDR3 reads TGTGCCAGCAGTCCGGGGGACAGCACCTACGAGCAGTACTTC.

This clonotype was seen a single time. The DNA of the CDR3 is TGCAGTGCTAGGGAGTTCGACAGGGTCTCAGCGAAGACCCAGTACTTC. It translates to CSAREFDRVSAKTQYF. The J gene is TRBJ2-5, the V gene TRBV20-1; 7 nucleotides line up with TRBD1. Germline assignment: CDR1 DFQATT and CDR2 SNEGSKA (reference sequence). This CDR3 has 16 residues. V was clipped by 3 bases and J by 6 bases; unmatched bases: 16.

This clonotype was picked up one time. CDR3 loop: CSAIRDLNTEAFF. For the CDR3, the DNA is TGCAGTGCGATCCGGGACCTCAACACTGAAGCTTTCTTT. The chain is built from TRBV20-1 and TRBJ1-1; the D gene is possibly TRBD1 (5 bases). Between the trimmed V and J ends, which lost 6 bases and 2 bases, there was a span of 13 bases. The germline CDR1 and CDR2 sequences are DFQATT and SNEGSKA (reference sequence). This CDR3 contains 13 residues.

The chain links TRBV5-8 to TRBJ2-1; D possibly corresponds to TRBD2 (5 bases). The length of the CDR3 is 14 residues. CDR1 SGHTS and CDR2 YDEGEE come from the germline V gene. The V and J ends lost 0 bases and 5 bases respectively, with 9 bases between them. CDR3 region: CASSLGTRNNEQFF. CDR3 DNA: TGTGCCAGCAGCTTGGGTACTAGAAACAATGAGCAGTTCTTC.

Worth noting for this clonotype: At one end the junction does not follow the germline gene, possibly because of a read error. The chain joins TRBV10-3 to TRBJ2-1, with TRBD1 identical over 8 bases. CDR1 and CDR2 from the germline V gene are ENHRY and SYGVKD. This CDR3 comprises 14 residues. Written as DNA, the CDR3 is TGTGCCATCAAAGCGACAGGGGCGTACAATGGGCAGTTCTTC. Translation: CAIKATGAYNGQFF.

This sequence joins TRBV6-5 and TRBJ2-3, with D possibly matching TRBD2 (5 bases). CDR1 and CDR2 from the germline V gene are MNHEY and SVGAGI. The V gene lost 2 bases and the J gene lost 6 bases, with 18 bases spanning the gap. The CDR3 extends over 16 amino acids. DNA of the CDR3: TGTGCCAGCAGTTACGGCCCGGGGAGAGGTTGGGATACGCAGTATTTT. Protein product: CASSYGPGRGWDTQYF.

The chain is built from TRBV7-2 and TRBJ1-1, with 8 bases matching TRBD1. This CDR3 is 13 amino acids long. The J segment lost 7 bases and the V segment lost 3 bases, leaving 4 bases of the junction unmatched. Germline V gives CDR1 SGHTA, CDR2 FQGNSA. The CDR3 reads CASSFGQGGEAFF. The CDR3 coding sequence is TGTGCCAGCAGCTTCGGACAGGGAGGTGAAGCTTTCTTT.

Regarding this clonotype: Here the CDR3 omits its conserved ending phenylalanine or tryptophan, so a read error is the likely source. The DNA is left out, because the CDR3 cannot be placed on it with certainty; the CDR3 is given as TCRdb lists it. V usage is TRBV20-1 and J usage is TRBJ1-1; the table's D call TRBD1 went unverified against the DNA. Germline V gene sequence: CDR1 DFQATT, CDR2 SNEGSKA (reference sequence). The CDR3 adds up to 11 amino acids, both ends counted. The CDR3: CSARETGQANY.

V and J are TRBV24-1 and TRBJ2-2, with 13 bases that match TRBD2. The ends lost 10 bases at V and 6 bases at J; junction bases unmatched: 4. The germline V gene encodes CDR1 KGHDR and CDR2 SFDVKD. The length of the CDR3 is 14 residues. The CDR3 coding sequence is TGTGCCACTCGGACTAGCGGGAGTCCCGGGGAGCTGTTTTTT. It is translated as CATRTSGSPGELFF.